The table lists the clone carrying this T cell receptor (beta chain) with a few counts. In the original workflow: Nucleated cell number was recorded as an estimate derived from reference gene primer amplification. The method was immunoSEQ multiplex PCR; TCRdb's version includes in-frame clones alone and lacks a portion of them. V and J calls plus clone size are reproduced from that table; the DNA served to infer D and trimming. The table records about 98,000 clones, 82% of them present only once. These data belong to a study of blood T cell repertoires in COVID-19. Study-level information: Samples representing acute and convalescent COVID-19 were sourced from the United States, Italy and Spain. T cells, B-cell-depleted T cells, or PBMCs provided the cDNA or gDNA that served as material.

V lost 2 bases, J lost 0 bases, and 10 bases lay in between. Germline CDR1 is SGHAT and CDR2 is FQNNGV. The CDR3 has 15 amino acids. The J gene is TRBJ1-1, the V gene TRBV11-2; D not certain. This sequence was found in a man between 70 and 80 years old with active or convalescent COVID-19. Sequenced: peripheral blood. CDR3 residues: CASSLSVLVNTEAFF. The CDR3 nucleotides are TGTGCCAGCAGCTTATCGGTTCTGGTGAACACTGAAGCTTTCTTT.